The entry below gives a single T cell receptor (beta chain) sequence along with its context. In the source study's methods: Reference gene primer amplification yielded estimated nucleated cell counts. TCRdb's table, derived via immunoSEQ multiplex PCR, lists solely in-frame clones and lacks some. The V and J calls and the clone size are those of that table, but D and trimming were determined from the DNA. This table has more than 35,000 clones, more than 80% appearing once. The sample belongs to a study of blood T cell repertoires in COVID-19. Germline CDR1 reads MGHRA; CDR2 reads YSYEKL. V lost 2 bases, J lost 6 bases, and 4 bases stayed unmatched. The CDR3 covers 15 residues.

The rearrangement links TRBV4-1 to TRBJ2-5; 12 nucleotides line up with TRBD2. Sequencing used peripheral blood. The source is a woman in her seventies with acute or convalescent COVID-19. CDR3 nucleotide sequence: TGCGCCAGCAGCCAATCGACTAGCGGGGGCAAGACCCAGTACTTC. Translated, it gives CASSQSTSGGKTQYF.